This T cell receptor beta chain was documented in a study of T cell clonality in common variable immunodeficiency. Study-wide results and caveats: Links between repertoire features and CVID complications were heterogeneity-limited. Authors noted CVID clonality's cause needs subpopulation repertoire sequencing. Common variable immunodeficiency TCR beta sequences reportedly had fewer deletions and N-nucleotide insertions.

Blood samples were heparinized, about 4.5 to 8 ml per donor. The method was immunoSEQ multiplex PCR; TCRdb's version includes in-frame clones alone and lacks a portion of them. The sample holds 39,000 or so clones, and no clone turns up only once. Concerning this clone itself: The antigen is undetermined. The read comes to an end 3 residues before the CDR3 does, leaving the germline J gene to fill in the end.

With 5 bases removed from V and 4 bases from J, the gap between germline ends came to 14 bases. CDR3 length equals 13 residues. Germline V gene lookup returns CDR1 DFQATT and CDR2 SNEGSKA (reference sequence). This TCR was sampled from a person aged 18 to 75 in good health. Sequenced input: peripheral blood mononuclear cells. The chain recombines TRBV20-1 with TRBJ1-1; D is unresolved. CDR3 region: CSAVNQAGTEAFF. CDR3 DNA (partial): TGCAGTGCTGTCAACCAGGCGGGCACTGAA.